This T cell receptor beta chain was obtained from a study of blood T cell repertoires in COVID-19. Study context: Acute and convalescent COVID-19 samples came from the United States, Italy and Spain.

TCRdb's copy holds only in-frame clones and misses some; the assay was immunoSEQ multiplex PCR. Among some 59,000 clones listed, about 88% were seen once. This receptor was identified in a man aged 60 to 75 with acute or convalescent COVID-19. The source material was peripheral blood.

CDR3 DNA: TGTGCCAGCAGTGATGGCAGGGTCTATCAGCCCCAGCATTTT. The encoded protein is CASSDGRVYQPQHF. The chain is built from TRBV6-1 and TRBJ1-5; maybe TRBD1 (5 bases). V was trimmed by 3 bases and J by 5 bases, leaving 11 bases between them. The CDR3 runs 14 residues. Looked up from germline, CDR1 is MNHNS and CDR2 is SASEGT.